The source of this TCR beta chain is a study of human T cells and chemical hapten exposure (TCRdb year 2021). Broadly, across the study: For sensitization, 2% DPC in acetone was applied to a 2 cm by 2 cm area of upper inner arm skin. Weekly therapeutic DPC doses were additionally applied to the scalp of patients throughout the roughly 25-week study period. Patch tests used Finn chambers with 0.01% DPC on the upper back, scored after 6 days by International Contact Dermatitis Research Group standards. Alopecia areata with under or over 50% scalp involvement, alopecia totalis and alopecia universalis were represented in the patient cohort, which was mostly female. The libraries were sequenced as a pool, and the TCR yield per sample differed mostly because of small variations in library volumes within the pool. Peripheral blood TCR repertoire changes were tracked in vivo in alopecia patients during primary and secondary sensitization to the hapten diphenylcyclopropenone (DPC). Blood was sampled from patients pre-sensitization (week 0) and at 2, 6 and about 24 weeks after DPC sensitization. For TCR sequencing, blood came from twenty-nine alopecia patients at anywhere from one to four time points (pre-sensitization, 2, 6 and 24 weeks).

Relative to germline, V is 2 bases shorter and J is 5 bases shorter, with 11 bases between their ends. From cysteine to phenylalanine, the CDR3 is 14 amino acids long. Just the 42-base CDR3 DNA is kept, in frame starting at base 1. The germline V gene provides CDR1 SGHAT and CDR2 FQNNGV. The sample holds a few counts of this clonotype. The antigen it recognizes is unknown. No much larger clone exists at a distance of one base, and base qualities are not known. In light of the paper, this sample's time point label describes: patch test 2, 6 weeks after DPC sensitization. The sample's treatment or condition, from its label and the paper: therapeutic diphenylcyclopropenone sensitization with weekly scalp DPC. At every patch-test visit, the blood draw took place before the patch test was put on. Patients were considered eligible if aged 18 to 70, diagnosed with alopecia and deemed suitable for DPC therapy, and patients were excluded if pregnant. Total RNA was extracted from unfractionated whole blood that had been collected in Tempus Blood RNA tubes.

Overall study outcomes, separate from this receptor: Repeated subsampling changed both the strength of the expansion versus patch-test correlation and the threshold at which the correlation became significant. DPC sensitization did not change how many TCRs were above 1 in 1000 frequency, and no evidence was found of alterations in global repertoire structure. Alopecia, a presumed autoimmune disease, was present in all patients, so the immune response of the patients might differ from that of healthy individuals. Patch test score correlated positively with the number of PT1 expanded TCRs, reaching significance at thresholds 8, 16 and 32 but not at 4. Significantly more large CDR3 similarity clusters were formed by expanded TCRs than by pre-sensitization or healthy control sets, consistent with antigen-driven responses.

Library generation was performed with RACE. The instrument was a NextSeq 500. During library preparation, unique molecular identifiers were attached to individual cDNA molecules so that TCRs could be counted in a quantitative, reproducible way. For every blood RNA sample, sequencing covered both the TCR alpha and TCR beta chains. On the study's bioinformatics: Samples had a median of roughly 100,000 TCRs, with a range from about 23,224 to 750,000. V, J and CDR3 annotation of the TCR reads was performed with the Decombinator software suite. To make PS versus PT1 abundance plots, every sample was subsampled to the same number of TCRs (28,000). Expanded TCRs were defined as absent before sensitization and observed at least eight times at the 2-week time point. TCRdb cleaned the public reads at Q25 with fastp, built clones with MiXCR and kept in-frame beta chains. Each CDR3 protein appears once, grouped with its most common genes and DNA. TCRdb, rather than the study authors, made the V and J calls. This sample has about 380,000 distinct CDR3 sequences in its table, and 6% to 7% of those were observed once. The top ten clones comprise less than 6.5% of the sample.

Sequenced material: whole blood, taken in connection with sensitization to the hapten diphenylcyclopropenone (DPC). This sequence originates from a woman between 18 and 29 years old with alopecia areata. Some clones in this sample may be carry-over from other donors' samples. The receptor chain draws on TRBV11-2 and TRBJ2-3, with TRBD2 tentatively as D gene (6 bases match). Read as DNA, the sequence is TGTGCCAGCAGCTTATCACCGGGGGAAGATACGCAGTATTTT. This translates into CASSLSPGEDTQYF.